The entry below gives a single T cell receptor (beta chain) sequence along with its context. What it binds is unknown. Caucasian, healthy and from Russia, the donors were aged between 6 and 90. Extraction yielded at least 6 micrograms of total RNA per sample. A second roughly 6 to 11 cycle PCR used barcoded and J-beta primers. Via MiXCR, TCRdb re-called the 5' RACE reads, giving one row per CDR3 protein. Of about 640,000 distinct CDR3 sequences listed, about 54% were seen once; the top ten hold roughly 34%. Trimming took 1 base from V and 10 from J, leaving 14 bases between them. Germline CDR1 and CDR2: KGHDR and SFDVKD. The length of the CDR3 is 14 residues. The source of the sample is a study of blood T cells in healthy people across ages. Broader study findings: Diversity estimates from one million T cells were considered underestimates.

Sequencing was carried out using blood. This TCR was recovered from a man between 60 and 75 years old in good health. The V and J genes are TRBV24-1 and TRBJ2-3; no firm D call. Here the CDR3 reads CATSDFGQSMAQYF. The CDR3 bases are TGTGCCACCAGTGATTTCGGGCAGTCGATGGCGCAGTATTTT.